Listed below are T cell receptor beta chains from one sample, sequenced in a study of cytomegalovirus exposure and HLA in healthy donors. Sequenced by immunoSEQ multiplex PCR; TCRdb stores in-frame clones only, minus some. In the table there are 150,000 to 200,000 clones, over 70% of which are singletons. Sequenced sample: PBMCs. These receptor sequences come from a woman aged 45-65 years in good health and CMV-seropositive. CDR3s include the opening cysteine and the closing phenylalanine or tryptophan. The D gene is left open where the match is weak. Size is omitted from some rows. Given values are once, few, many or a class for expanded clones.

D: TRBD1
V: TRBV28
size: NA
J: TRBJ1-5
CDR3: CASTLRQGGQPQHF
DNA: TGTGCCAGCACCCTGAGACAGGGGGGTCAGCCCCAGCATTTT

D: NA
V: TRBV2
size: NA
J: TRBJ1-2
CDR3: CASSEWVTQDGYTF
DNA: TGTGCCAGCAGTGAGTGGGTCACCCAGGATGGCTACACCTTC

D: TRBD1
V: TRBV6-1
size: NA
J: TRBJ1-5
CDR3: CASRSPGQGRGPQHF
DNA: TGTGCCAGCCGCTCCCCTGGACAGGGACGAGGGCCCCAGCATTTT

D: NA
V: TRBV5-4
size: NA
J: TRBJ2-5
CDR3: CASSLATGSGTQYF
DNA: TGTGCCAGCAGCTTGGCCACTGGTTCAGGGACCCAGTACTTC

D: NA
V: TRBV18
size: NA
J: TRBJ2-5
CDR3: CASSPDYSQETQYF
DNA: TGTGCCAGCTCACCGGACTATTCCCAAGAGACCCAGTACTTC

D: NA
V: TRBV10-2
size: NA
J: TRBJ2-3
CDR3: CASSEAYNTQYF
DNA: TGCGCCAGCAGTGAAGCCTATAATACGCAGTATTTT

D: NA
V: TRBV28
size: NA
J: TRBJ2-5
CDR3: CASSLRGMGRTKETQYF
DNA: TGTGCCAGCAGTTTGCGGGGCATGGGGAGGACGAAAGAGACCCAGTACTTC

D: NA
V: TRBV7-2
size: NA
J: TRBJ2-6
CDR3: CASPRRALYSGANVLTF
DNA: TGTGCCAGCCCACGGAGGGCCTTGTACTCTGGGGCCAACGTCCTGACTTTC

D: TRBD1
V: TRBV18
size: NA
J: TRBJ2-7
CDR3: CASSPQDRWPYEQYF
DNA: TGTGCCAGCTCACCTCAGGACAGGTGGCCCTACGAGCAGTACTTC

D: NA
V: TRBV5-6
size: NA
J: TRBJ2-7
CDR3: CASSRGAGYEQYF
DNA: TGTGCCAGCAGCCGGGGGGCTGGCTACGAGCAGTACTTC

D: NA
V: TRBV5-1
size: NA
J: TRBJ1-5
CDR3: CASSLALSGFGNQPQHF
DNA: TGCGCCAGCAGCTTGGCCTTGTCCGGTTTTGGCAATCAGCCCCAGCATTTT

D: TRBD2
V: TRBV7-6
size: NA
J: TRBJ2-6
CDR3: CASSSTGGSGANGLTF
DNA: TGTGCCAGCAGCTCCACGGGAGGATCTGGGGCCAACGGCCTGACTTTC

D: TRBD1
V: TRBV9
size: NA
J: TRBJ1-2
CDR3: CASSPQPRDSDHSNYGYTF
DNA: TGTGCCAGCAGCCCCCAACCACGGGACAGCGACCACTCTAACTATGGCTACACCTTC

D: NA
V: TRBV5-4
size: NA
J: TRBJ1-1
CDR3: CASSLDMAIEHADTEAFF
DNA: TGTGCCAGCAGCTTGGATATGGCAATTGAACACGCCGACACTGAAGCTTTCTTT

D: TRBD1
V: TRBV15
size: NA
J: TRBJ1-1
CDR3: CATSRDRGTGITEAFF
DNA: TGTGCCACCAGCAGAGATCGCGGGACAGGGATAACTGAAGCTTTCTTT

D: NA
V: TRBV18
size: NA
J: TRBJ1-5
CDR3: CASSPLVAAGSNQPQHF
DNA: TGTGCCAGCTCACCATTGGTAGCGGCCGGTAGCAATCAGCCCCAGCATTTT

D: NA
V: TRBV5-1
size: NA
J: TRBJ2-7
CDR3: CASSPGHLSYEQYF
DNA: TGCGCCAGCAGCCCGGGACACCTTTCCTACGAGCAGTACTTC

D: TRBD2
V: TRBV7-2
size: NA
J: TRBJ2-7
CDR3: CASSPQTSPSYEQYF
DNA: TGTGCCAGCAGCCCCCAGACTAGCCCCTCCTACGAGCAGTACTTC

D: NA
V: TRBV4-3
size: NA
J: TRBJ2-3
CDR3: CASSQEWRLTDTQYF
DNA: TGCGCCAGCAGCCAAGAATGGAGGCTAACAGATACGCAGTATTTT

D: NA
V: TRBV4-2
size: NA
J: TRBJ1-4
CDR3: CASSQDLARNEKLFF
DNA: TGTGCCAGCAGCCAAGATTTAGCTAGGAATGAAAAACTGTTTTTT

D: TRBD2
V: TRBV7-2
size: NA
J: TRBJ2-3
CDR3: CASSPSGGAGYTQYF
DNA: TGTGCCAGCAGCCCCAGCGGGGGCGCCGGTTATACGCAGTATTTT

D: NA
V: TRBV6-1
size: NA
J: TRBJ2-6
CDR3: CASSDPAGANVLTF
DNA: TGTGCCAGCAGTGACCCTGCGGGGGCCAACGTCCTGACTTTC

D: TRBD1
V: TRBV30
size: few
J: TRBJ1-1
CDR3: CAWIATGGTEAFF
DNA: TGTGCCTGGATCGCGACAGGGGGCACTGAAGCTTTCTTT

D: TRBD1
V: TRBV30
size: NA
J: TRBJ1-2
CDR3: CAVKGTDDYGYTF
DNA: TGTGCCGTAAAGGGGACAGACGATTATGGCTACACCTTC

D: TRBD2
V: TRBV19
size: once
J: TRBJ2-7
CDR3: CASSSPVSGGTYEQYF
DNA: TGTGCCAGTAGTTCTCCCGTGTCGGGAGGCACCTACGAGCAGTACTTC

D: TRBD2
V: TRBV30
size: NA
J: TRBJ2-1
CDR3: CAWSPPAGASQFF
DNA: TGTGCCTGGAGCCCTCCAGCGGGAGCGTCGCAGTTCTTC

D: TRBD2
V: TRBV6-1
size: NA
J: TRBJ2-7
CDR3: CASTSVGGGPYF
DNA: TGTGCCAGCACTAGCGTTGGGGGGGGTCCGTACTTC

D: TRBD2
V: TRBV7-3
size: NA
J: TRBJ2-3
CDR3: CASSSWTSPGFTDTQYF
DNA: TGTGCCAGCAGCTCGTGGACTAGCCCGGGGTTCACAGATACGCAGTATTTT

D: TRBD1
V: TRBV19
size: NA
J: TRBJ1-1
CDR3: CASSMRTGGTEAFF
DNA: TGTGCCAGTAGTATGCGGACAGGGGGAACTGAAGCTTTCTTT

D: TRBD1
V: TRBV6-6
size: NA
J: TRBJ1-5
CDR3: CASREGQENQPQHF
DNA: TGTGCCAGCAGGGAGGGACAGGAGAATCAGCCCCAGCATTTT

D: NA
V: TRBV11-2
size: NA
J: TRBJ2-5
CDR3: CASSLAGGRVETQYF
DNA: TGTGCCAGCAGCTTAGCGGGGGGCCGGGTGGAGACCCAGTACTTC

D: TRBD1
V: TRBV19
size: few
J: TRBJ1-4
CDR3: CASSRTGWVNEKLFF
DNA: TGTGCCAGTAGTAGGACAGGGTGGGTTAATGAAAAACTGTTTTTT

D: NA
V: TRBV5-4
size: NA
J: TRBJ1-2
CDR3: CASSGPGITYGYTF
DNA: TGTGCCAGCAGCGGACCCGGGATAACCTATGGCTACACCTTC

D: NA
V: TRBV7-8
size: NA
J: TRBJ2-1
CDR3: CASSSVDSPINNEQFF
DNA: TGTGCCAGCAGCTCGGTCGACAGCCCTATAAACAATGAGCAGTTCTTC

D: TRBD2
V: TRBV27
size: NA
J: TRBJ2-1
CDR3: CASSFSQRLAASYNEQFF
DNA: TGTGCCAGCAGTTTCTCGCAAAGACTAGCCGCTTCCTACAATGAGCAGTTCTTC

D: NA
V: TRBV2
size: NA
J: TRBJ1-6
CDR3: CASRGTGNSPLHF
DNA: TGTGCCAGCAGAGGGACTGGGAATTCACCCCTCCACTTT

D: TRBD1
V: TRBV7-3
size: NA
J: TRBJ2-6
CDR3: CASSTGASGANVLTF
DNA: TGTGCCAGCAGTACAGGGGCCTCTGGGGCCAACGTCCTGACTTTC

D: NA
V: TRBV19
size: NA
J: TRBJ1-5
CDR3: CASSTTPQALNQPQHF
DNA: TGTGCCAGTAGTACCACACCTCAGGCTCTCAATCAGCCCCAGCATTTT

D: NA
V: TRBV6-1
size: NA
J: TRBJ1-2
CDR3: CASREGATNYGYTF
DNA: TGTGCCAGCAGGGAGGGAGCCACTAACTATGGCTACACCTTC

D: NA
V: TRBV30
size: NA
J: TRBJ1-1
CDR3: CAWSGTEEAFF
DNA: TGTGCCTGGAGTGGGACAGAAGAAGCTTTCTTT

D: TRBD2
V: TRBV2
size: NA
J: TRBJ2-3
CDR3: CASSGTSGRNTQYF
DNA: TGTGCCAGCAGCGGGACTAGCGGGAGAAATACGCAGTATTTT

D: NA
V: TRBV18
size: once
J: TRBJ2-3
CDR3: CASSPQEGLSTDTQYF
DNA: TGTGCCAGCTCACCACAGGAGGGGCTTAGCACAGATACGCAGTATTTT